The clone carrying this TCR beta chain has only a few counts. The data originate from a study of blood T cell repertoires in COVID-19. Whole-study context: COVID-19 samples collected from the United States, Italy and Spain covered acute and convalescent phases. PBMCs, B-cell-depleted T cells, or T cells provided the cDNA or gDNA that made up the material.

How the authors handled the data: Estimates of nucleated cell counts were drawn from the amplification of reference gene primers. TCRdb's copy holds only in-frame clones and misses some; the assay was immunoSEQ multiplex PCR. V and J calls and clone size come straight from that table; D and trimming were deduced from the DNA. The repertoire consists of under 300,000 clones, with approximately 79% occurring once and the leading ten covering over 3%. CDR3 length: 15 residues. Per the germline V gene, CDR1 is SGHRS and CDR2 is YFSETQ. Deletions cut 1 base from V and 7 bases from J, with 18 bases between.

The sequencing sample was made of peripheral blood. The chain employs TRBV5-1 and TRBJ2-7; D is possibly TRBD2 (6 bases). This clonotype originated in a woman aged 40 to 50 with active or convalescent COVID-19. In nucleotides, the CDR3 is TGCGCCAGCAGCTTGTCGGGGACTTTCAGATGGGAGCAGTACTTC. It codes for CASSLSGTFRWEQYF.